This T cell receptor (beta chain) was sequenced in a study of blood T cell repertoires in COVID-19. Study overall: Spain, Italy and the United States supplied samples that represented acute and convalescent COVID-19. PBMCs, B-cell-depleted T cells, or T cells provided the cDNA or gDNA that made up the material.

Clones were sequenced by immunoSEQ multiplex PCR, and TCRdb holds only the in-frame ones, with some missing. The sample has nearly 350,000 clones; around 80% are singletons. V shed 4 bases and J 6 bases; nucleotides not matched to a gene: 0. The CDR3 is 14 residues long. Germline CDR1 is LGHDT and CDR2 is YNNKEL (reference sequence). Source material: peripheral blood. This TCR was recovered from a man aged 25 to 45 with active or convalescent COVID-19. The chain joins TRBV3-1 (or the pseudogene TRBV3-2) to TRBJ2-2; 12 bases line up with TRBD2. In DNA, the CDR3 is TGTGCCAGCAGCCCTAGCGGGAGGGCCGGGGAGCTGTTTTTT. Translation gives CASSPSGRAGELFF.